This T cell receptor beta chain appears in the sequencing data of a study of CD8 T cells in Susac syndrome. The CDR3 spans 14 residues. Per germline, CDR1 MNHEY and CDR2 SMNVEV (reference sequence). V was trimmed by 9 bases and J by 0 bases, leaving 12 bases between them. TCR beta sequencing covered blood CD8+ and CD4+ T cells. A quantity of about 0.5 to 1 ug RNA underwent reverse transcription using random hexamers. TCRdb independently ran MiXCR on the immunoSEQ multiplex PCR reads; one entry per CDR3 protein. This sample has about 300,000 distinct CDR3 sequences, with 70% to 90% found just once. This clonotype was recorded once.

The chain is built from TRBV27 and TRBJ1-5, with D possibly TRBD1 on 5 matching bases. This clonotype was obtained from a human donor with multiple sclerosis. Source material: CD8+ T cells from PBMCs. The CDR3 here is CASRGSYSNQPQHF. In nucleotides, the CDR3 is TGTGCCAGTAGGGGTTCATATAGCAATCAGCCCCAGCATTTT.